The clone carrying this T cell receptor (beta chain) was detected only a few times. Antigen: not known. PCR employed 60 Vbeta and 13 Jbeta primers. Libraries were prepared by immunoSEQ multiplex PCR; TCRdb keeps only in-frame clonotypes and omits some of them. Here the sample spans 170,000 or so clones, around 80% being singletons. CDR1 is MDHEN and CDR2 is SYDVKM in the germline V gene. The CDR3 is made up of 14 amino acids. Trimming took off 5 bases at V and 1 base at J, with 11 bases between the two ends. The sample comes from a study of cytomegalovirus exposure and HLA in healthy donors. Overall study context: Within the Caucasian-associated ancestry cluster were under 85% of the 398 genotyped donors. General study points: Per a prior analysis, the majority of TCR beta V segments were productive roughly 87% or roughly 30% of the time.

The receptor was isolated from a woman aged 50 to 60 in good health and CMV-seropositive. The sample consisted of PBMCs. V and J are TRBV28 and TRBJ2-5; D is possibly TRBD2 (5 bases). The CDR3 coding sequence is TGTGCCAGCAGTACCCCAGGAGGCCAAGAGACCCAGTACTTC. Residues: CASSTPGGQETQYF.